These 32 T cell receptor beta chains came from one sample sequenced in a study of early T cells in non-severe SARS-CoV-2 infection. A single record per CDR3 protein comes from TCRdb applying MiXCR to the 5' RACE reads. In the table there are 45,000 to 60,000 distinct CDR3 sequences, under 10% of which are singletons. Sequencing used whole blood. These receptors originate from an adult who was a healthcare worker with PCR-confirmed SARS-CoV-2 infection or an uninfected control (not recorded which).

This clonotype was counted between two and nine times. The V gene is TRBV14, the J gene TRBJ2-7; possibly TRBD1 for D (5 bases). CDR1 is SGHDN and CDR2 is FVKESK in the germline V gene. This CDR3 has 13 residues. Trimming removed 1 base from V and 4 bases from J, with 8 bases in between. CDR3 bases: TGTGCCAGCAGCCAAGTCAGGGCATACGAGCAGTACTTC. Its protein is CASSQVRAYEQYF.

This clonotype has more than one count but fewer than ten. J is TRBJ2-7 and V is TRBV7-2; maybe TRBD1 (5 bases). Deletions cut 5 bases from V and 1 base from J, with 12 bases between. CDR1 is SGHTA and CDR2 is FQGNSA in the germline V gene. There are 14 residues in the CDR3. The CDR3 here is CASSRRTQSYEQYF. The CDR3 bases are TGTGCCAGCAGCCGTAGGACACAGTCCTACGAGCAGTACTTC.

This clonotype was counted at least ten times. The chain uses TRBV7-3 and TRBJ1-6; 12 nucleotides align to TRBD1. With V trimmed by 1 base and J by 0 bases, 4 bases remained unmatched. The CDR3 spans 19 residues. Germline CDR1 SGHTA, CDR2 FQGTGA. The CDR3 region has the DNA TGTGCCAGCAGCTTAAGGGGACAGGGGGCAAGCTCCTATAATTCACCCCTCCACTTT. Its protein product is CASSLRGQGASSYNSPLHF.

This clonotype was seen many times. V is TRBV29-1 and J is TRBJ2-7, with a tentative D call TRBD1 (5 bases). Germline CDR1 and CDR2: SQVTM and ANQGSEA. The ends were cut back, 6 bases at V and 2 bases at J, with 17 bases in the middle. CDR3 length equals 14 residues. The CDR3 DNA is TGCAGCGTAAGGGGCGTCCCAAAAACCTACGAGCAGTACTTC. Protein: CSVRGVPKTYEQYF.

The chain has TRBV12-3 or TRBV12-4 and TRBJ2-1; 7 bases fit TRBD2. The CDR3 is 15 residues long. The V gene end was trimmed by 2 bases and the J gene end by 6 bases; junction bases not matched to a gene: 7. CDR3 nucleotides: TGTGCCAGCAGTTTAAGTGGGAGGGCGGGCAATGAGCAGTTCTTC. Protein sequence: CASSLSGRAGNEQFF.

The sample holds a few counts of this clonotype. CDR3 sequence reads: CSARLGLADYEQYF. CDR3 DNA: TGCAGTGCTAGGTTAGGCCTAGCGGACTACGAGCAGTACTTC. The chain is built from TRBV20-1 and TRBJ2-7; 7 bases map to TRBD2. CDR3 size: 14 residues. Germline V lookup: CDR1 DFQATT, CDR2 SNEGSKA (reference sequence). V lost 3 bases, J lost 3 bases, and 8 bases stayed unmatched.

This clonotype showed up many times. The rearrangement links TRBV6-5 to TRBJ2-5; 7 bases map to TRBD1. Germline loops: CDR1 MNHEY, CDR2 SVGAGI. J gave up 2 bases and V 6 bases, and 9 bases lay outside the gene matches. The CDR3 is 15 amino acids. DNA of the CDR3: TGTGCCAGCAGCCGCCCCGGGACAGCACAAGAGACCCAGTACTTC. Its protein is CASSRPGTAQETQYF.

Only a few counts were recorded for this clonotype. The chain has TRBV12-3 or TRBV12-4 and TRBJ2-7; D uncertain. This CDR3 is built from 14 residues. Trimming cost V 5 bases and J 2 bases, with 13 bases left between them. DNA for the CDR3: TGTGCCAGCAGTACTCCGCCTAATCCCTACGAGCAGTACTTC. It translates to CASSTPPNPYEQYF.

The CDR3 coding sequence is TGTGCCAGCAGCTCCCGAGAGCAGTTCTTC. Translation: CASSSREQFF. The chain carries TRBV2 and TRBJ2-1; the D is unclear. The CDR3 is made up of 10 amino acids. The V end lost 6 bases, the J end lost 10 bases, and 7 bases lay between the germline ends. Per the germline V gene, CDR1 is SNHLY and CDR2 is FYNNEI.

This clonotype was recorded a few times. The CDR3 sequence is CASSLGRGGNTEAFF. CDR3 nucleotides: TGCGCCAGCAGCTTGGGCCGGGGCGGGAACACTGAAGCTTTCTTT. The chain recombines TRBV5-1 with TRBJ1-1; the D gene is possibly TRBD1 (5 bases). V was shortened by 0 bases and J by 1 base, with 10 bases between the two germline ends. This CDR3 region has 15 residues. In germline, CDR1 is SGHRS, CDR2 YFSETQ.

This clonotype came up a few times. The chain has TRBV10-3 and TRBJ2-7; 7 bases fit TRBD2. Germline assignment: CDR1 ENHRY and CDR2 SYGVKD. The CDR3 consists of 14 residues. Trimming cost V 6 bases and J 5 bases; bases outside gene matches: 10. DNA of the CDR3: TGTGCCATCAGGGTAGGACTAGTCGGCAACGAGCAGTACTTC. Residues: CAIRVGLVGNEQYF.

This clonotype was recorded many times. CDR3 DNA: TGTGCCAGCAGTTTAGGCGGGTCAGGACCAGATACGCAGTATTTT. Amino acids: CASSLGGSGPDTQYF. V gene TRBV12-3 or TRBV12-4 combines with J gene TRBJ2-3, with D possibly TRBD2 on 5 matching bases. This CDR3 comprises 15 residues. The V end lost 1 base, the J end lost 4 bases, and 12 bases lay between the germline ends.

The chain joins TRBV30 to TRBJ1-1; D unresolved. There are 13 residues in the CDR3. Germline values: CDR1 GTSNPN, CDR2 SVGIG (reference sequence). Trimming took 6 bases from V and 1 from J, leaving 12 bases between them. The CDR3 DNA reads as TGTGCCTGCAAACAGATGTCGAACACTGAAGCTTTCTTT. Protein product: CACKQMSNTEAFF.

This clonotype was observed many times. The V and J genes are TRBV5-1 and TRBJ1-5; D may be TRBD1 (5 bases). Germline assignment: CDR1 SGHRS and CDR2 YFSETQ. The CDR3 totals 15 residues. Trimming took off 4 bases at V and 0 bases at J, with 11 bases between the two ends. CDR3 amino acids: CASSPDTYSNQPQHF. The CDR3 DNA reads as TGCGCCAGCAGCCCGGACACCTATAGCAATCAGCCCCAGCATTTT. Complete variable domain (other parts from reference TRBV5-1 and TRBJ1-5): KAGVTQTPRYLIKTRGQQVTLSCSPISGHRSVSWYQQTPGQGLQFLFEYFSETQRNKGNFPGRFSGRQFSNSRSEMNVSTLELGDSALYLCASSPDTYSNQPQHFGDGTRLSIL.

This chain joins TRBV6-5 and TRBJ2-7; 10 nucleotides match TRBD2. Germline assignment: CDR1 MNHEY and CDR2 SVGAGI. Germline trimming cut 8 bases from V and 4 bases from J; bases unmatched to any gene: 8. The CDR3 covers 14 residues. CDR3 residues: CASRPSGRGYEQYF. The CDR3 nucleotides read TGTGCCAGCCGACCTAGCGGGAGAGGGTACGAGCAGTACTTC.

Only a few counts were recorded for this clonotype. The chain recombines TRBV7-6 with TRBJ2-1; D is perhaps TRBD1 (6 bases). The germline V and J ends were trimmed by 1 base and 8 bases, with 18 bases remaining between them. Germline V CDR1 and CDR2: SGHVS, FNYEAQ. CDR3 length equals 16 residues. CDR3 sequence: CASSLGTVARIDEQFF. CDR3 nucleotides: TGTGCCAGCAGCTTAGGGACAGTCGCGAGGATCGATGAGCAGTTCTTC.

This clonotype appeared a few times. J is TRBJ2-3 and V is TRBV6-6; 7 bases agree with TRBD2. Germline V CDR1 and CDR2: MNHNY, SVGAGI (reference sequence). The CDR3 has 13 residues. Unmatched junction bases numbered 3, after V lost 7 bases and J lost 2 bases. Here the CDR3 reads CASTSGNTDTQYF. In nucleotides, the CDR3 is TGTGCCAGCACAAGCGGGAACACAGATACGCAGTATTTT.

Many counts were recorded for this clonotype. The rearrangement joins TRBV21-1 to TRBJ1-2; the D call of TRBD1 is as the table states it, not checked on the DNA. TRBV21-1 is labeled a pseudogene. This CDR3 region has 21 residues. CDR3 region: CASSKEVETGGLRPYNYGYTF. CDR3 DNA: TGTGCCAGCAGCAAAGAGGTCGAGACAGGGGGTCTTCGCCCCTATAACTATGGCTACACCTTC.

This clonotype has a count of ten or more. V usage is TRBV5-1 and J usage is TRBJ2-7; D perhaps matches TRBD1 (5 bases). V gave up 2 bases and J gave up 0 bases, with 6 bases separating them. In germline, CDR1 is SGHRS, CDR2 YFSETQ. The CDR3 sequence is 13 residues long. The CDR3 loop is CASSFDSSYEQYF. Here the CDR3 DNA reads TGCGCCAGCAGCTTTGACAGCTCCTACGAGCAGTACTTC.

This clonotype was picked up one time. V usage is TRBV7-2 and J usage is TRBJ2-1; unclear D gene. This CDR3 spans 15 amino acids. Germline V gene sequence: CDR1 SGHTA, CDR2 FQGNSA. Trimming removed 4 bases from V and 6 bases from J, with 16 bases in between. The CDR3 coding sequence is TGTGCCAGCAGCTCCCCCATCAACCCCGTCAATGAGCAGTTCTTC. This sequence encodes CASSSPINPVNEQFF.

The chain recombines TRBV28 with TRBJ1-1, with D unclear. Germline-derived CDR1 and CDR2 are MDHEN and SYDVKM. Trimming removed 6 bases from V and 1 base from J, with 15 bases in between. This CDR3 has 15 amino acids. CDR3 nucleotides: TGTGCCAGCAGCTCACTCCCGGTGAGGAACACTGAAGCTTTCTTT. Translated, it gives CASSSLPVRNTEAFF.

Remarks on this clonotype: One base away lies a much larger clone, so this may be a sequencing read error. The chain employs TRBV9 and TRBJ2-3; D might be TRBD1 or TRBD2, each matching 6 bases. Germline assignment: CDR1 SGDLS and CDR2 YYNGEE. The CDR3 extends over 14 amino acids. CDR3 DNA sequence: TGTGCCAGCAGAAGAGGGGGGAGCACAGTTACGCAGTATTTT. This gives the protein CASRRGGSTVTQYF. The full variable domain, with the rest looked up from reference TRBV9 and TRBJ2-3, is DSGVTQTPKHLITATGQRVTLRCSPRSGDLSVYWYQQSLDQGLQFLIQYYNGEERAKGNILERFSAQQFPDLHSELNLSSLELGDSALYFCASRRGGSTVTQYFGPGTRLTVL.

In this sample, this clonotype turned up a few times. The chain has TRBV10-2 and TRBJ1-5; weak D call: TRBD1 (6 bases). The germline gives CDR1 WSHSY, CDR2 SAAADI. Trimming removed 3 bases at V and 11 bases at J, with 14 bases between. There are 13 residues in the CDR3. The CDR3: CASSESGAKSQHF. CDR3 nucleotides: TGCGCCAGCAGTGAATCGGGGGCGAAGTCCCAGCATTTT.

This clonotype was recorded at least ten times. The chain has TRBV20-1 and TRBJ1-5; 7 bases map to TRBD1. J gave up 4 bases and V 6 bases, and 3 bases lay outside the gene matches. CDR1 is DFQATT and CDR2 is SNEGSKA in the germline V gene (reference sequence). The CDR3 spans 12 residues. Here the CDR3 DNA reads TGCAGTGCCCACAGGGGTAATCAGCCCCAGCATTTT. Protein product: CSAHRGNQPQHF.

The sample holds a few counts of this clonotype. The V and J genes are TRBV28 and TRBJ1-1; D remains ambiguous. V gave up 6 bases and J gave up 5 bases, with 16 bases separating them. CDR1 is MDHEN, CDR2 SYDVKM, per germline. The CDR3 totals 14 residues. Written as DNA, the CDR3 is TGTGCCAGCAGGCCCGGGCCAAGTCAGACTGAAGCTTTCTTT. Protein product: CASRPGPSQTEAFF.

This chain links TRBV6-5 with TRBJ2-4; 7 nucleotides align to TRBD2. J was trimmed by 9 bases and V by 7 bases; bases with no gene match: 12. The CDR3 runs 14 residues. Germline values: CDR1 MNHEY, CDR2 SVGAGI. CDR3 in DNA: TGTGCCAGCACTCCATCGGGGGGAGTGGGCATTCAGTACTTC. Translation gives CASTPSGGVGIQYF.

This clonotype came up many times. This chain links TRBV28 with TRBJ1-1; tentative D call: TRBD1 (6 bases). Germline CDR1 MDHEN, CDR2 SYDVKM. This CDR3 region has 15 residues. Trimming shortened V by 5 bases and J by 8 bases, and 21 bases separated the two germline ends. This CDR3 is CASSPGAGRLREAFF. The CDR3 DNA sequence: TGTGCCAGCAGTCCGGGGGCCGGACGCCTCCGAGAAGCTTTCTTT.

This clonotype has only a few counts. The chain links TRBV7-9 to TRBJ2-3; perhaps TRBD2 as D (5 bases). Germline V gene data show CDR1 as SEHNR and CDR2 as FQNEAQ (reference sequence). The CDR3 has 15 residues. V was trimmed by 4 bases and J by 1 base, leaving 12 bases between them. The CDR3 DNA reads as TGTGCCAGCAGCTCAGGAGCGGTCCGCACAGATACGCAGTATTTT. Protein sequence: CASSSGAVRTDTQYF.

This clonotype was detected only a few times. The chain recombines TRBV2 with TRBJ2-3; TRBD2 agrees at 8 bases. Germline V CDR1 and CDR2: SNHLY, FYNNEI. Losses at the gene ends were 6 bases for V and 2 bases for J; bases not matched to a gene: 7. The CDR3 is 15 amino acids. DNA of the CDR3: TGTGCCAGCAGCTTACTAGCGGCCGTCACAGATACGCAGTATTTT. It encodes CASSLLAAVTDTQYF.

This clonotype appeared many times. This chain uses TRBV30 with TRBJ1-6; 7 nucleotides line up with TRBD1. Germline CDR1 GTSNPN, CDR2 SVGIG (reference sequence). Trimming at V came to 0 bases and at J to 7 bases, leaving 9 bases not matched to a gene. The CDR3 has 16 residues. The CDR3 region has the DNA TGTGCCTGGAGTGTAAGGGGGGGACAGAGGAATTCACCCCTCCACTTT. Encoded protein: CAWSVRGGQRNSPLHF. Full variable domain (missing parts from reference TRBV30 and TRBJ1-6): SQTIHQWPATLVQPVGSPLSLECTVEGTSNPNLYWYRQAAGRGLQLLFYSVGIGQISSEVPQNLSASRPQDRQFILSSKKLLLSDSGFYLCAWSVRGGQRNSPLHFGNGTRLTVT.

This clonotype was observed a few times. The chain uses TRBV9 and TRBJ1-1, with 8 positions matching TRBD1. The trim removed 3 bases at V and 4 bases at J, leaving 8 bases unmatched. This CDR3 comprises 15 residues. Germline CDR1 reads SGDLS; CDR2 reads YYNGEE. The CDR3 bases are TGTGCCAGCAGCGACTATCAGGGGGCAGTCACTGAAGCTTTCTTT. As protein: CASSDYQGAVTEAFF.

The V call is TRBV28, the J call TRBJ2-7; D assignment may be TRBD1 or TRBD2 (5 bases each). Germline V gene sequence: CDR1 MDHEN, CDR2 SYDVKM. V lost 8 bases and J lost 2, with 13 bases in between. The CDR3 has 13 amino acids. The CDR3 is CASRPGATYEQYF. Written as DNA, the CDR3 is TGTGCCAGCCGACCCGGGGCTACCTACGAGCAGTACTTC.